These 30 T cell receptor beta chains came from one sample sequenced in a study of cytomegalovirus exposure and HLA in healthy donors. TCRdb's table, derived via immunoSEQ multiplex PCR, lists solely in-frame clones and lacks some. The profile shows 260,000 or so clones, approximately 88% of them singletons. The sequencing sample was made of PBMCs. The source is a woman under 30 in good health and CMV-seronegative.

This clone was picked up a small number of times. V usage is TRBV5-1 and J usage is TRBJ1-2; D remains ambiguous. This CDR3 is built from 14 residues. V was trimmed by 2 bases and J by 0 bases, leaving 8 bases between them. Germline-derived CDR1 and CDR2 are SGHRS and YFSETQ. The CDR3: CASSFSNTNYGYTF. The DNA of the CDR3 is TGCGCCAGCAGCTTTAGCAACACTAACTATGGCTACACCTTC.

V is TRBV27 and J is TRBJ2-3; 7 positions agree with TRBD2. V lost 3 bases to trimming and J lost 3 bases; unmatched junction nucleotides: 6. The CDR3 runs 15 residues. Germline assignment: CDR1 MNHEY and CDR2 SMNVEV (reference sequence). In DNA, the CDR3 is TGTGCCAGCAGTTTCATCGAGCGGGAAACAGATACGCAGTATTTT. Encoded protein: CASSFIERETDTQYF.

V and J are TRBV5-1 and TRBJ2-5, with 8 bases fitting TRBD2. With V trimmed by 1 base and J by 5 bases, 13 bases remained unmatched. There are 17 residues in the CDR3. Germline CDR1 SGHRS, CDR2 YFSETQ. CDR3 sequence: CASSLLLVAGKGETQYF. In DNA, the CDR3 is TGCGCCAGCAGCTTGCTATTGGTAGCGGGGAAAGGGGAGACCCAGTACTTC.

The CDR3 DNA sequence: TGTGCCTGGAGTCCACCGTTTGATCCCCCGCGGGGGCCCTACGAGCAGTACTTC. This codes for CAWSPPFDPPRGPYEQYF. The chain links TRBV30 to TRBJ2-7; D might be TRBD2 (7 bases). Looked up from germline, CDR1 is GTSNPN and CDR2 is SVGIG (reference sequence). V dropped 2 bases and J dropped 2 bases, with 25 bases sitting between them. The CDR3 covers 18 residues.

CDR3 sequence: CASSITGGKVDEQFF. The CDR3 bases are TGTGCCAGTAGTATAACGGGAGGGAAGGTAGATGAGCAGTTCTTC. The rearrangement joins TRBV19 to TRBJ2-1, with TRBD2 matching 8 bases. The junction had 8 bases not matched to a gene; V was cut back by 2 bases and J by 8 bases. There are 15 residues in the CDR3. Per germline, CDR1 LNHDA and CDR2 SQIVND (reference sequence).

The V call is TRBV5-1, the J call TRBJ2-2; unclear D gene. CDR1 and CDR2 from the germline V gene are SGHRS and YFSETQ. The CDR3 covers 16 residues. Deletions cut 4 bases from V and 0 bases from J, with 13 bases between. The CDR3 sequence is CASSPVSASNTGELFF. CDR3 bases: TGCGCCAGCAGCCCTGTCTCTGCGTCGAACACCGGGGAGCTGTTTTTT. Filled out from reference TRBV5-1 and TRBJ2-2, the complete variable domain reads KAGVTQTPRYLIKTRGQQVTLSCSPISGHRSVSWYQQTPGQGLQFLFEYFSETQRNKGNFPGRFSGRQFSNSRSEMNVSTLELGDSALYLCASSPVSASNTGELFFGEGSRLTVL.

This clone turned up a few times. The rearrangement uses TRBV10-3 and TRBJ2-6; D perhaps matches TRBD1 (5 bases). Between the trimmed V and J ends, which lost 2 bases and 10 bases, there was a span of 15 bases. The CDR3 is 15 amino acids. Germline assignment: CDR1 ENHRY and CDR2 SYGVKD. The CDR3 loop is CAISEDLRVGNVLTF. Written as DNA, the CDR3 is TGTGCCATCAGTGAGGATCTCAGGGTGGGTAACGTCCTGACTTTC.

This clone was counted once. The chain joins TRBV7-9 to TRBJ2-4; possible D gene TRBD1, 6 bases. The CDR3 is 14 residues long. Trimming took 6 bases from V and 5 from J, leaving 14 bases between them. Germline V gene sequence: CDR1 SEHNR, CDR2 FQNEAQ (reference sequence). The CDR3: CASSRLRTENIQYF. CDR3 DNA: TGTGCCAGCAGTCGTCTACGGACAGAAAACATTCAGTACTTC. The full variable domain, with the rest looked up from reference TRBV7-9 and TRBJ2-4, is DTGVSQNPRHKITKRGQNVTFRCDPISEHNRLYWYRQTLGQGPEFLTYFQNEAQLEKSRLLSDRFSAERPKGSFSTLEIQRTEQGDSAMYLCASSRLRTENIQYFGAGTRLSVL.

The chain carries TRBV30 and TRBJ2-7; 8 bases align to TRBD1. Unmatched junction bases numbered 3, after V lost 3 bases and J lost 2 bases. Germline V gene sequence: CDR1 GTSNPN, CDR2 SVGIG (reference sequence). This CDR3 has 13 amino acids. The CDR3 is CAWSETGAYEQYF. The CDR3 bases are TGTGCCTGGAGCGAGACAGGGGCCTACGAGCAGTACTTC. Full variable domain (outside the CDR3, taken from reference TRBV30 and TRBJ2-7): SQTIHQWPATLVQPVGSPLSLECTVEGTSNPNLYWYRQAAGRGLQLLFYSVGIGQISSEVPQNLSASRPQDRQFILSSKKLLLSDSGFYLCAWSETGAYEQYFGPGTRLTVT.

The gene calls are TRBV10-3 and TRBJ2-3; 14 nucleotides align to TRBD2. The CDR3 totals 15 residues. CDR1 is ENHRY, CDR2 SYGVKD, per germline. Trimming took 11 bases from V and 6 from J; bases not matched to a gene: 10. Written as DNA, the CDR3 is TGTGCCTTAGCCTCGACTAGCGGGAGGGGCGATACGCAGTATTTT. It encodes CALASTSGRGDTQYF.

J is TRBJ2-7 and V is TRBV28; D might be TRBD2 (6 bases). V was cut by 5 bases and J by 3 bases, with 17 bases left in between. Looked up from germline, CDR1 is MDHEN and CDR2 is SYDVKM. This CDR3 comprises 15 residues. The CDR3 region has the DNA TGTGCCAGCAGTCCGGGACTGTATAGGGACTACGAGCAGTACTTC. Translated, it gives CASSPGLYRDYEQYF.

The V and J genes are TRBV28 and TRBJ2-7, with D possibly TRBD1 on 5 matching bases. The germline V gene encodes CDR1 MDHEN and CDR2 SYDVKM. V was pared by 5 bases and J by 1 base, with 9 bases between. CDR3 length: 13 residues. The CDR3 sequence: CASSLHRSYEQYF. DNA for the CDR3: TGTGCCAGCAGTCTTCACAGGTCCTACGAGCAGTACTTC.

V is TRBV15 and J is TRBJ2-1, with 9 bases lining up with TRBD2. This CDR3 comprises 17 residues. From germline, CDR1 is LNHNV and CDR2 YYDKDF (reference sequence). The junction had 7 bases not matched to a gene; V was cut back by 0 bases and J by 4 bases. Here the CDR3 DNA reads TGTGCCACCAGCAGAGAGATCCTAGCGGGACGTTACAATGAGCAGTTCTTC. This codes for CATSREILAGRYNEQFF.

V and J are TRBV10-2 and TRBJ1-1, with D unclear. V was pared by 6 bases and J by 8 bases, with 13 bases between. The CDR3 runs 12 residues. Germline V gene lookup returns CDR1 WSHSY and CDR2 SAAADI. CDR3 coding DNA: TGCGCCAGCAGGTCGTCAGGAACCGAAGCTTTCTTT. It encodes CASRSSGTEAFF.

The J gene is TRBJ2-7, the V gene TRBV28; TRBD2 aligns across 9 bases. There are 14 residues in the CDR3. Germline-derived CDR1 and CDR2 are MDHEN and SYDVKM. Trimming at V came to 6 bases and at J to 4 bases, leaving 7 bases not matched to a gene. The CDR3 loop reads CASRYAGGEYEQYF. Written as DNA, the CDR3 is TGTGCCAGCAGGTACGCGGGAGGGGAGTACGAGCAGTACTTC. The full variable domain, in which reference TRBV28 and TRBJ2-7 provide the parts outside the CDR3, is DVKVTQSSRYLVKRTGEKVFLECVQDMDHENMFWYRQDPGLGLRLIYFSYDVKMKEKGDIPEGYSVSREKKERFSLILESASTNQTSMYLCASRYAGGEYEQYFGPGTRLTVT.

The chain links TRBV15 to TRBJ2-3, with 11 positions matching TRBD2. Trimming at V came to 0 bases and at J to 7 bases, leaving 6 bases not matched to a gene. CDR3 length: 16 amino acids. The V gene's germline CDR1 is LNHNV and CDR2 YYDKDF (reference sequence). CDR3 region: CATSRDSGTSGYTQYF. CDR3 sequence (DNA): TGTGCCACCAGCAGAGATTCCGGGACTAGCGGCTATACGCAGTATTTT.

In DNA, the CDR3 is TGCGCCAGCAGCCAGGCAGATACGCAGTATTTT. Translating gives CASSQADTQYF. V gene TRBV5-1 combines with J gene TRBJ2-3; unclear D gene. The CDR3 has 11 residues. Germline V gene data show CDR1 as SGHRS and CDR2 as YFSETQ. The V and J ends lost 4 bases and 4 bases respectively, with 4 bases between them.

This clone was observed once. The chain's CDR3 is CASSSFGGAGNTIYF. CDR3 DNA: TGTGCCAGCAGTTCCTTCGGGGGTGCCGGAAACACCATATATTTT. The gene calls are TRBV27 and TRBJ1-3, with D possibly matching TRBD1 (5 bases). V lost 4 bases to trimming and J lost 4 bases, with 14 bases between them. The length of the CDR3 is 15 residues. Germline CDR1 MNHEY, CDR2 SMNVEV (reference sequence).

The table lists this clone with a count of one. The chain is built from TRBV9 and TRBJ1-4; TRBD1 might be the D (6 bases). V shed 0 bases and J shed 8 bases, with 14 bases lying between them. CDR3 length: 15 amino acids. Germline V gene data show CDR1 as SGDLS and CDR2 as YYNGEE. CDR3: CASSVGARGGEKLFF. CDR3 coding DNA: TGTGCCAGCAGCGTAGGGGCCAGGGGAGGGGAAAAACTGTTTTTT.

V and J are TRBV9 and TRBJ1-2; D might be TRBD1 (5 bases). Deletions cut 0 bases from V and 5 bases from J, with 11 bases between. The CDR3 totals 14 residues. Germline V lookup: CDR1 SGDLS, CDR2 YYNGEE. The CDR3 DNA follows: TGTGCCAGCAGCGTAGCGAGACAGCCTTATGGCTACACCTTC. Residues: CASSVARQPYGYTF.

The chain uses TRBV19 and TRBJ2-5; D perhaps matches TRBD2 (5 bases). Trimming took off 3 bases at V and 2 bases at J, with 16 bases between the two ends. This CDR3 contains 16 residues. Germline CDR1 is LNHDA and CDR2 is SQIVND (reference sequence). CDR3 coding DNA: TGTGCCAGTAGTATGGTGGGTACTAGGATTCAAGAGACCCAGTACTTC. Its translation is CASSMVGTRIQETQYF. The variable domain in full, with the rest retrieved from reference TRBV19 and TRBJ2-5, is DGGITQSPKYLFRKEGQNVTLSCEQNLNHDAMYWYRQDPGQGLRLIYYSQIVNDFQKGDIAEGYSVSREKKESFPLTVTSAQKNPTAFYLCASSMVGTRIQETQYFGPGTRLLVL.

This clone occurred once. This chain connects TRBV19 to TRBJ1-5; tentative D call: TRBD1 (6 bases). The germline V gene has CDR1 LNHDA and CDR2 SQIVND (reference sequence). CDR3 length: 16 residues. Trimming took 5 bases from V and 6 from J, leaving 20 bases between them. The CDR3 here is CASSQRGGAFSQPQHF. The CDR3 DNA is TGTGCCAGTAGTCAAAGAGGGGGGGCTTTCAGTCAGCCCCAGCATTTT.

The CDR3 region is CASSQRLATTATNYGYTF. CDR3 DNA sequence: TGCGCCAGCAGCCAACGCCTGGCCACGACAGCGACTAACTATGGCTACACCTTC. V and J are TRBV4-3 and TRBJ1-2, with D possibly matching TRBD1 (5 bases). This CDR3 has 18 residues. CDR1 LGHNA and CDR2 YSLEER come from the germline V gene. V shed 2 bases and J shed 0 bases, with 19 bases lying between them.

This chain joins TRBV27 and TRBJ2-1, with 9 positions matching TRBD1. Germline V gene lookup returns CDR1 MNHEY and CDR2 SMNVEV (reference sequence). The CDR3 contains 14 residues. V dropped 8 bases and J dropped 3; count of bases not matched to a gene: 5. Here the CDR3 DNA reads TGTGCCAGCCAGACGGGACAGGGCTACAATGAGCAGTTCTTC. Its protein product is CASQTGQGYNEQFF.

This clone was found once. This rearrangement joins TRBV28 to TRBJ2-7; weak D call: TRBD1 (5 bases). The germline CDR1 and CDR2 sequences are MDHEN and SYDVKM. The V gene lost 11 bases and the J gene lost 6 bases, with 14 bases spanning the gap. This CDR3 is 11 amino acids long. Here the CDR3 reads CASIGQREQYF. CDR3 nucleotide sequence: TGTGCCTCAATTGGACAACGCGAGCAGTACTTC. Filled out from reference TRBV28 and TRBJ2-7, the complete variable domain reads DVKVTQSSRYLVKRTGEKVFLECVQDMDHENMFWYRQDPGLGLRLIYFSYDVKMKEKGDIPEGYSVSREKKERFSLILESASTNQTSMYLCASIGQREQYFGPGTRLTVT.

The chain uses TRBV10-3 and TRBJ2-2, with D possibly matching TRBD1 (5 bases). Germline values: CDR1 ENHRY, CDR2 SYGVKD. Trimming removed 10 bases at V and 6 bases at J, with 12 bases between. The CDR3 spans 12 residues. This CDR3 is CATRANAGELFF. For the CDR3, the DNA is TGTGCCACCAGGGCCAACGCCGGGGAGCTGTTTTTT.

The V and J genes are TRBV6-5 and TRBJ1-2; 8 nucleotides line up with TRBD1. The CDR3 runs to 13 residues. Germline V gene data show CDR1 as MNHEY and CDR2 as SVGAGI. Trimming cost V 4 bases and J 8 bases; bases outside gene matches: 6. CDR3 DNA: TGTGCCAGCAGTTGGACAGGGTCTCTAGGCTACACCTTC. It yields the protein CASSWTGSLGYTF.

V is TRBV6-5 and J is TRBJ2-7, with D unclear. The CDR3 consists of 14 residues. Germline V CDR1 and CDR2: MNHEY, SVGAGI. V lost 1 base and J lost 0, with 7 bases in between. The CDR3, as DNA: TGTGCCAGCAGTTACTTCGAGAGCTCCTACGAGCAGTACTTC. It yields the protein CASSYFESSYEQYF.

CDR3 region: CASSDGLAANEQFF. CDR3 DNA sequence: TGTGCCAGCAGTGACGGACTAGCGGCTAATGAGCAGTTCTTC. The chain joins TRBV6-4 to TRBJ2-1, with 10 positions matching TRBD2. Looked up from germline, CDR1 is MRHNA and CDR2 is SNTAGT. Trimming removed 2 bases from V and 7 bases from J; junction bases left unmatched: 2. CDR3 length: 14 amino acids.

CDR3 DNA: TGTGCCAGCAGCTTTCCCACCACGGTCGGGGGGGACTATGGCTACACCTTC. Amino acid sequence: CASSFPTTVGGDYGYTF. V and J are TRBV11-2 and TRBJ1-2; a possible D gene is TRBD1 (5 bases). Germline CDR1 and CDR2: SGHAT and FQNNGV. The V and J ends lost 3 bases and 3 bases respectively, with 20 bases between them. The CDR3 spans 17 residues. The entire variable domain, with the rest obtained from reference TRBV11-2 and TRBJ1-2, is as follows: EAGVAQSPRYKIIEKRQSVAFWCNPISGHATLYWYQQILGQGPKLLIQFQNNGVVDDSQLPKDRFSAERLKGVDSTLKIQPAKLEDSAVYLCASSFPTTVGGDYGYTFGSGTRLTVV.